A selection of T cell receptor beta chains follows, all from one sample in a study of metastatic and nonmetastatic thyroid tumors. TCRdb used MiXCR to call clones anew from the PCR reads. Among roughly 38,000 clones listed, approximately 20% were seen once. The sample was blood. The origin of the receptors is a female donor with papillary thyroid cancer or a benign thyroid nodule (not recorded which). Some clones in this sample may be carry-over from other donors' samples. CDR3s include the opening cysteine and the closing phenylalanine or tryptophan. D genes are given only for firm matches. The size field is filled for only some rows; it gives once, few, many or a size class.

size: -; D: -; J: TRBJ2-6; V: TRBV4-2; DNA: TGTGCCAGCAGCCAAGTTCCTGGGGCCAACGTCCTGACTTTC; CDR3: CASSQVPGANVLTF
size: many; D: TRBD2; J: TRBJ2-1; V: TRBV7-2; DNA: TGTGCCAGCAGCTTAGGACCTCCTAGCGGGAGTATCTTTGAGCAGTTCTTC; CDR3: CASSLGPPSGSIFEQFF
size: few; D: TRBD1; J: TRBJ1-2; V: TRBV18; DNA: TGTGCCAGCTCACCCGGGACAGGGGCAGGCTACACCTTC; CDR3: CASSPGTGAGYTF
size: many; D: -; J: TRBJ1-3; V: TRBV5-1; DNA: TGCGCCAGCAGCTTGGGGTTCTCTACTGGAAACACCATATATTTT; CDR3: CASSLGFSTGNTIYF
size: many; D: -; J: TRBJ1-2; V: TRBV4-1; DNA: TGCGCCAGCAGCCAAGAACGGGAGGGAATCGGGTACACCTTC; CDR3: CASSQEREGIGYTF
size: -; D: TRBD2; J: TRBJ2-7; V: TRBV19; DNA: TGTGCCAGTAGTACCGGTACTAGCGGTAGGCCCCACTTC; CDR3: CASSTGTSGRPHF
size: -; D: -; J: TRBJ2-2; V: TRBV6-1; DNA: TGTGCCAGCATTGGATTATGGTCGGCCGGGGAGCTGTTTTTT; CDR3: CASIGLWSAGELFF
size: many; D: TRBD1; J: TRBJ2-1; V: TRBV20-1; DNA: TGCAGTGCTAGCGCTTTGATACAGGGGCTCAACAATGAGCAGTTCTTC; CDR3: CSASALIQGLNNEQFF
size: many; D: TRBD2; J: TRBJ2-1; V: TRBV19; DNA: TGTGCCAGTAGTCCGGGGCTAGCGGGAGGGCCGGATGAGCAGTTCTTC; CDR3: CASSPGLAGGPDEQFF
size: few; D: -; J: TRBJ2-5; V: TRBV6-1; DNA: TGTGCCAGCAGTATGACAGCACAAGAGACCCAGTACTTC; CDR3: CASSMTAQETQYF
size: -; D: -; J: TRBJ2-2; V: TRBV6-1; DNA: TGTGCCAGAGGCCATGGACACACAAACACCGGGGAGCTTTTTTTT; CDR3: CARGHGHTNTGELFF
size: many; D: -; J: TRBJ2-5; V: TRBV28; DNA: TGTGCCAGCAGCCAGGGTGGCCAAGAGACCCAGTACTTC; CDR3: CASSQGGQETQYF
size: many; D: TRBD2; J: TRBJ2-2; V: TRBV11-2; DNA: TGTGCCAGCAGCTCGGGACTAGCGGCGAACACCGGGGAGCTGTTTTTT; CDR3: CASSSGLAANTGELFF
size: few; D: TRBD2; J: TRBJ2-1; V: TRBV19; DNA: TGTGCCAATAGTCAGGGGACTAGCGGGAGTTTGTTCTTC; CDR3: CANSQGTSGSLFF
size: many; D: -; J: TRBJ1-5; V: TRBV20-1; DNA: TGCAGTGGCACCAAAGGGCAGGGACAGCCCCAGCATTTT; CDR3: CSGTKGQGQPQHF
size: many; D: -; J: TRBJ1-2; V: TRBV7-9; DNA: TGTGCCAGCAGCTTATTCCAGGGTCCAGATGGCTACACCTTC; CDR3: CASSLFQGPDGYTF
size: many; D: TRBD1; J: TRBJ1-1; V: TRBV20-1; DNA: TGCAGTGCTAGGGACAGGGGTTTCACTGAAGCTTTCTTT; CDR3: CSARDRGFTEAFF
size: many; D: TRBD2; J: TRBJ2-3; V: TRBV11-1; DNA: TGTGCCAGCAGCCCCCTAGCGGAGCGGATAAGAGATACGCAGTATTTT; CDR3: CASSPLAERIRDTQYF
size: -; D: TRBD1; J: TRBJ1-2; V: TRBV27; DNA: TGTGCGTCTGCCGGGACAGTGTTCCGGGGCTACACCTTC; CDR3: CASAGTVFRGYTF
size: -; D: TRBD2; J: TRBJ2-5; V: TRBV7-2; DNA: TGTGCCATCAGCTTAGTCGTTATTAGCGGGGGCCAAGAGACCCAGTACTTC; CDR3: CAISLVVISGGQETQYF
size: many; D: -; J: TRBJ2-2; V: TRBV20-1; DNA: TGCAGTGCTAGAGATCCCCTAGCCGGGACGGCGAACACCGGGGAGCTGTTTTTT; CDR3: CSARDPLAGTANTGELFF
size: many; D: TRBD1; J: TRBJ1-1; V: TRBV2; DNA: TGTGCCAGCAGCTCGACAGGGAGGGACACTGAAGCTTTCTTT; CDR3: CASSSTGRDTEAFF
size: many; D: TRBD1; J: TRBJ1-5; V: TRBV20-1; DNA: TGCAGTGCTAGAGACACAGGGGGCAATCAGCCCCAGCATTTT; CDR3: CSARDTGGNQPQHF
size: many; D: -; J: TRBJ1-6; V: TRBV7-2; DNA: TGTGCCAGCAGCCCTGCAAGAAATTCACCCCTCCACTTT; CDR3: CASSPARNSPLHF
size: few; D: -; J: TRBJ2-1; V: TRBV6-1; DNA: TGTGCCAGCAGAAGTTTATACGGGAACAATGAGCGGTTCTTC; CDR3: CASRSLYGNNERFF
size: once; D: -; J: TRBJ1-5; V: TRBV20-1; DNA: TGCAGTGCTAGCCCCGACGTAGGGGGGCGTCAGACCAAGCATTTT; CDR3: CSASPDVGGRQTKHF
size: few; D: TRBD2; J: TRBJ2-1; V: TRBV6-1; DNA: TGTGCCAGCAGGGTTCTAGCGGGAGTACACAATGAGCAGTTCTTC; CDR3: CASRVLAGVHNEQFF
size: -; D: -; J: TRBJ1-2; V: TRBV20-1; DNA: TGCAGTGCTAGAGATTCCGGGGGGAACTATGGCTACACCTTC; CDR3: CSARDSGGNYGYTF
size: many; D: TRBD2; J: TRBJ2-7; V: TRBV15; DNA: TGTGCCACCAGCTTAAGGACTAGCGGGACCTACGAGCAGTACTTC; CDR3: CATSLRTSGTYEQYF